The subject of this entry is one T cell receptor (beta chain). Antigen specificity is unknown. This specimen comes from a study of T cell responses to AZD1222 COVID-19 vaccine. Notes on the study in general: Of the AZD1222 recipients, only five to seven were seropositive at baseline. Across the whole spike, CD4 TCRs peaked at regions 160-218 and 743-854.

The V end lost 6 bases, the J end lost 3 bases, and 11 bases lay between the germline ends. This CDR3 region has 13 residues. The repertoire was sequenced with immunoSEQ multiplex PCR; TCRdb's copy has only in-frame clones and lacks some. This sample has 180,000 or so clones, with approximately 93% found just once. Second doses that came at about 4 or about 12 weeks were put together. Material: peripheral blood, obtained 28 days after the second AZD1222 dose. The V gene is TRBV12-3 or TRBV12-4, the J gene TRBJ1-1, with a tentative D call TRBD1 (6 bases). This clonotype was sampled from an adult who received the AZD1222 COVID-19 vaccine. The CDR3 DNA reads TGTGCCAGCAGAAACCCAGGGGACACTGAAGCTTTCTTT. Protein product: CASRNPGDTEAFF.